The T cell receptor (beta chain) under discussion was sequenced for a study of PD-L1 blockade in urothelial cancer. On the study more broadly: Blood drawn 3 weeks (second dose) and 6 weeks after treatment start was analyzed. There were a median of around 140,000 T cells in blood samples. Study-wide results and caveats: Below-median pretreatment blood TCR clonality predicted better survival.

About this clone itself: No antigen is known for it.

Time point specified: pretreatment peripheral blood. PCRs each included synthetic TCR analog templates spiked in. Assay used: immunoSEQ multiplex PCR; TCRdb lists only in-frame clones, some missing. The sample includes 35,000 to 40,000 clones, around 81% of them seen just once. The clonotype originates from a man at least 80 years old with urothelial cancer. Source: PBMCs, taken around atezolizumab (anti-PD-L1) treatment.

The CDR3 here is CASRASTDTQYF. CDR3 nucleotide sequence: TGTGCCAGCAGGGCAAGCACAGATACGCAGTATTTT. The genes are TRBV2 and TRBJ2-3; D is uncertain. The germline gives CDR1 SNHLY, CDR2 FYNNEI. This CDR3 is built from 12 residues. V lost 6 bases, J lost 0 bases, and 4 bases lay in between. Looking up the rest from reference TRBV2 and TRBJ2-3 gives the full variable domain: EPEVTQTPSHQVTQMGQEVILRCVPISNHLYFYWYRQILGQKVEFLVSFYNNEISEKSEIFDDQFSVERPDGSNFTLKIRSTKLEDSAMYFCASRASTDTQYFGPGTRLTVL.